This T cell receptor (beta chain) was obtained from a study of cytotoxic CD8 clonotypes in ibrutinib-treated CLL. Study information: There were 11 relapsed/refractory patients and around 15 treatment-naive patients, and under 18 were IGHV unmutated. There were, on average, nearly 260,000 productive templates and around 90,000 productive rearrangements per sample. Broader study findings: Baseline clonality was higher than in age-matched healthy donors and moved in step with circulating CD8+ T-cell counts. Public clonotypes, an uncommon group, contracted or remained stable on treatment.

Using immunoSEQ multiplex PCR, the repertoire was profiled, and TCRdb retains in-frame clones only, with some absent. The data contain some 140,000 clones, under 90% of them singletons. With 4 bases clipped from V and 5 bases from J, the junction kept 10 bases outside the gene matches. From germline, CDR1 is KGHSH and CDR2 LQKENI. The CDR3 is made up of 17 amino acids. As for this clone: The antigen is not known.

V is TRBV18 and J is TRBJ1-4; TRBD1 aligns across 10 bases. This clonotype originated in a human donor with chronic lymphocytic leukemia. The sequences come from PBMCs, collected after 24 months of ibrutinib treatment. CDR3 sequence: CASSRQPGQGKNEKLFF. The CDR3 DNA reads TGTGCCAGCTCACGCCAGCCGGGACAGGGGAAGAATGAAAAACTGTTTTTT. The whole variable domain, remainder taken from reference TRBV18 and TRBJ1-4, is NAGVMQNPRHLVRRRGQEARLRCSPMKGHSHVYWYRQLPEEGLKFMVYLQKENIIDESGMPKERFSAEFPKEGPSILRIQQVVRGDSAAYFCASSRQPGQGKNEKLFFGSGTQLSVL.